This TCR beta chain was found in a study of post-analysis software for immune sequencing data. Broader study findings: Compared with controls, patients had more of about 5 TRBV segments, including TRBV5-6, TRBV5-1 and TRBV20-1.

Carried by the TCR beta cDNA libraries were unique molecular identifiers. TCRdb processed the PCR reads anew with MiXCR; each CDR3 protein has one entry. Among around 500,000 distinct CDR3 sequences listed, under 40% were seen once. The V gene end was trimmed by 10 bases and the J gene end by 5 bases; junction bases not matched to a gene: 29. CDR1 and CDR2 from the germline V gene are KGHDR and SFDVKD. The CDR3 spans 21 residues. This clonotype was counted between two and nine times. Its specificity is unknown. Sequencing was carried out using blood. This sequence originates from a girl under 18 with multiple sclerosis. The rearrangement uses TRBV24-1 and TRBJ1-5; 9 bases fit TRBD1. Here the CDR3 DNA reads TGTGCCACTCTCGCCCGGGACAGGGACCTCCGTGTTGTATTGACTCATCAGCCCCAGCATTTT. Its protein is CATLARDRDLRVVLTHQPQHF.